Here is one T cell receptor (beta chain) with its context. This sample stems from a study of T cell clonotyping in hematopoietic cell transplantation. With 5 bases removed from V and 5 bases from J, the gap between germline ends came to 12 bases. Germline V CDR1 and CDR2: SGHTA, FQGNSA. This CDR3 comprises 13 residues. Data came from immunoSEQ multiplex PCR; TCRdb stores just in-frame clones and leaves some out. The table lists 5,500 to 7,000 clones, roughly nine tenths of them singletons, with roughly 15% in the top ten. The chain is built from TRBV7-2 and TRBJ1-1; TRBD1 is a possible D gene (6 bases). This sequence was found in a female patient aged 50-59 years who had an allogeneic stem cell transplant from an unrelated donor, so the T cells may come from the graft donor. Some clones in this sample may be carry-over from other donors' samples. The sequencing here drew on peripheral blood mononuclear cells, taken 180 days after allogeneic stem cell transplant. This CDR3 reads CASSQGFRTEAFF. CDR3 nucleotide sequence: TGTGCCAGCAGCCAGGGGTTTAGAACTGAAGCTTTCTTT.